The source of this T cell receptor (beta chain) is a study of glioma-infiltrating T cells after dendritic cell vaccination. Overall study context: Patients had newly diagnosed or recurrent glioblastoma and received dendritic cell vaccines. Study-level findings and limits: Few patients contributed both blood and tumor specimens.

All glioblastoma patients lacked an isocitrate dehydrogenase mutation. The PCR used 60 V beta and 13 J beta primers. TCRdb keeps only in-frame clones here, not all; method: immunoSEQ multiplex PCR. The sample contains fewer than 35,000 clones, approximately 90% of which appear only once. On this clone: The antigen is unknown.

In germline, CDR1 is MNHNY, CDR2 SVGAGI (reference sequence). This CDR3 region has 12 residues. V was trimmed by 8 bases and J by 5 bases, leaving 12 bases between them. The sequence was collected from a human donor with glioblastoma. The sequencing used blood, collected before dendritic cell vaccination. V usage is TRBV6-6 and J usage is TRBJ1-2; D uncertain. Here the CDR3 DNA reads TGTGCCAGCCGGGAGGTAGGGTATGGCTACACCTTC. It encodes CASREVGYGYTF.